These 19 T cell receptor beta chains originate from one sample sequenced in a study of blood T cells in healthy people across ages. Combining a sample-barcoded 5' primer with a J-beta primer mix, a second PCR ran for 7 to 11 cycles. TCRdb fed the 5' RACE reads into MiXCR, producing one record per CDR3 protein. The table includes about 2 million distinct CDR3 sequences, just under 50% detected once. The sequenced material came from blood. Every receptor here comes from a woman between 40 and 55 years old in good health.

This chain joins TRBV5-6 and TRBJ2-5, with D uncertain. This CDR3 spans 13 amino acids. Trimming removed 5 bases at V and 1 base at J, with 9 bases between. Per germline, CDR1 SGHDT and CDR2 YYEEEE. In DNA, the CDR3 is TGTGCCAGCAGTGTGCCCCTCCAAGAGACCCAGTACTTC. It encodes CASSVPLQETQYF.

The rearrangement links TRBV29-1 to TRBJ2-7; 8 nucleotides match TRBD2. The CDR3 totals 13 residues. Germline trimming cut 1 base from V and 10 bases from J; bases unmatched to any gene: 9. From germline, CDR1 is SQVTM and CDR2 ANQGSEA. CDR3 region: CSVEGLAGRSQYF. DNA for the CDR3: TGCAGCGTTGAAGGGTTAGCGGGGCGGTCCCAGTACTTC.

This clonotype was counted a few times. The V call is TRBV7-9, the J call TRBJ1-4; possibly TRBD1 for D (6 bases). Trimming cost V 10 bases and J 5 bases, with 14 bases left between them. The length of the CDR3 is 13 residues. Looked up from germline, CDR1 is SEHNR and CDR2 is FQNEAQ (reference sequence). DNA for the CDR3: TGTGCCATCGTTGACAGGCGCAATGAAAAACTGTTTTTT. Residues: CAIVDRRNEKLFF. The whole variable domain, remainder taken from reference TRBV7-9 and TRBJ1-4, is DTGVSQNPRHKITKRGQNVTFRCDPISEHNRLYWYRQTLGQGPEFLTYFQNEAQLEKSRLLSDRFSAERPKGSFSTLEIQRTEQGDSAMYLCAIVDRRNEKLFFGSGTQLSVL.

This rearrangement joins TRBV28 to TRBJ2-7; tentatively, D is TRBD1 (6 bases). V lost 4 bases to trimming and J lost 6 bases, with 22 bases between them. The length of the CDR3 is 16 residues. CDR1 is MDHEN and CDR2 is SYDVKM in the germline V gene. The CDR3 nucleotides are TGTGCCAGCAGTTCCGCCAGGGGAAGAGAGGCCTGCGAGCAGTACTTC. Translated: CASSSARGREACEQYF.

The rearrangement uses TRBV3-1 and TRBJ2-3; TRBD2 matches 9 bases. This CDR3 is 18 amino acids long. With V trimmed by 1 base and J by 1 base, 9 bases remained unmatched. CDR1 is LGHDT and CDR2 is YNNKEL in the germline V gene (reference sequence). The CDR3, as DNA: TGTGCCAGCAGCCAAGGTAGTGGGACTAGCAGGGGCACAGATACGCAGTATTTT. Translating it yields CASSQGSGTSRGTDTQYF.

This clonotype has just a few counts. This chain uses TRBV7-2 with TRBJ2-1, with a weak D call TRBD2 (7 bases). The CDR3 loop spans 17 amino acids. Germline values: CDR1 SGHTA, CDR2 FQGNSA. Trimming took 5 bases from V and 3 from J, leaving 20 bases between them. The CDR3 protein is CASSAGAGTQIYNEQFF. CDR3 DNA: TGTGCCAGCAGCGCGGGGGCCGGGACCCAAATCTACAATGAGCAGTTCTTC. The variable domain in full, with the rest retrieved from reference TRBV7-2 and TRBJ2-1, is GAGVSQSPSNKVTEKGKDVELRCDPISGHTALYWYRQSLGQGLEFLIYFQGNSAPDKSGLPSDRFSAERTGGSVSTLTIQRTQQEDSAVYLCASSAGAGTQIYNEQFFGPGTRLTVL.

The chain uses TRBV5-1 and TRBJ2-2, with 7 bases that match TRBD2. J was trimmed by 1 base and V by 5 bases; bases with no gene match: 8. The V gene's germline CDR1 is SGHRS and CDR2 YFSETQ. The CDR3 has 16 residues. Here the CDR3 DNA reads TGCGCCAGCAGAAGAGAAGCGGGGCTGAACACCGGGGAGCTGTTTTTT. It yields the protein CASRREAGLNTGELFF.

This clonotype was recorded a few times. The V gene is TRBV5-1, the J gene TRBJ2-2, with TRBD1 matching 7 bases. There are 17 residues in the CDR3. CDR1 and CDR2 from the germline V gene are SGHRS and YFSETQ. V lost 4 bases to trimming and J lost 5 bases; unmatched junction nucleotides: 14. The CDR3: CASSPTSISGGTGELFF. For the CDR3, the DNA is TGCGCCAGCAGCCCTACATCTATATCAGGGGGTACCGGGGAGCTGTTTTTT.

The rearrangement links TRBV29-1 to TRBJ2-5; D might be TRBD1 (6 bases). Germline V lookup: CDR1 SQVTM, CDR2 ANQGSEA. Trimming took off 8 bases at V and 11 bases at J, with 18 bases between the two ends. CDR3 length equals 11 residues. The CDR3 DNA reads TGCAGCTCGTCAGGGGTCAATGAGCAGTACTTC. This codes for CSSSGVNEQYF.

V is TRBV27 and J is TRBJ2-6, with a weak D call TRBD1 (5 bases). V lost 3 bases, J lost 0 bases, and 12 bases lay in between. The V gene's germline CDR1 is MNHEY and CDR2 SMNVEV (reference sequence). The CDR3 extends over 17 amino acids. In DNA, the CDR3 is TGTGCCAGCAGTTTGACAGCTCCGATCTCTGGGGCCAACGTCCTGACTTTC. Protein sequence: CASSLTAPISGANVLTF.

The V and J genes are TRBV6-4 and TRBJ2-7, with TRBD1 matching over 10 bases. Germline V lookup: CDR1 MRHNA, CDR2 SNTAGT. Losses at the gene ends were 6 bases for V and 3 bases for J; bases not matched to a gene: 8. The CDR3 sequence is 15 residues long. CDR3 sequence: CASSESGTGVYEQYF. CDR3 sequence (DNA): TGTGCCAGCAGCGAGTCCGGGACAGGGGTCTACGAGCAGTACTTC.

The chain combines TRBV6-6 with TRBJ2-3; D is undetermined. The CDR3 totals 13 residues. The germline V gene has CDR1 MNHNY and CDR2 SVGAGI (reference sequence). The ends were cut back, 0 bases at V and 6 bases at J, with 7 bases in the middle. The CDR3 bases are TGTGCCAGCAGTTACTCGTGGTTGGATACGCAGTATTTT. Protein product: CASSYSWLDTQYF.

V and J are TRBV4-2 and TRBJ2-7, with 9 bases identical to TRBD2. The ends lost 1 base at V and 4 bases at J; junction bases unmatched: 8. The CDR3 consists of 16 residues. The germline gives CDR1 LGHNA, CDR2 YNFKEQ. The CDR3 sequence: CASSQGTSDGGYEQYF. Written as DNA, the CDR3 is TGTGCCAGCAGCCAAGGGACTAGCGATGGGGGGTACGAGCAGTACTTC.

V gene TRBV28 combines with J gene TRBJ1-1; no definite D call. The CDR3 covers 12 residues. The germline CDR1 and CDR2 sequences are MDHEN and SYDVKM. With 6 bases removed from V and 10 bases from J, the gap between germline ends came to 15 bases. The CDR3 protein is CASSQNTLRAFF. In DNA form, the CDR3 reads TGTGCCAGCAGCCAAAACACCCTCCGAGCTTTCTTT.

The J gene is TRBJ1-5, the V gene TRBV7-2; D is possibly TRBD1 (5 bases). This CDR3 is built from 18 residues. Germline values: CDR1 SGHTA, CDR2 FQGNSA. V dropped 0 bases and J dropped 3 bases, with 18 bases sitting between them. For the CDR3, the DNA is TGTGCCAGCAGCTTAGCGAGGATGGGTTCAGGGCTCAATCAGCCCCAGCATTTT. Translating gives CASSLARMGSGLNQPQHF.

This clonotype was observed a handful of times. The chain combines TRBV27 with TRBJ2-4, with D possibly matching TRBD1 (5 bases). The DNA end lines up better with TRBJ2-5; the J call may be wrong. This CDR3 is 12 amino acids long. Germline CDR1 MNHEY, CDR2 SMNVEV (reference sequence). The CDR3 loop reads CASGAQDETQYF. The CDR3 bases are TGTGCCAGCGGGGCACAGGACGAGACCCAGTACTTC.

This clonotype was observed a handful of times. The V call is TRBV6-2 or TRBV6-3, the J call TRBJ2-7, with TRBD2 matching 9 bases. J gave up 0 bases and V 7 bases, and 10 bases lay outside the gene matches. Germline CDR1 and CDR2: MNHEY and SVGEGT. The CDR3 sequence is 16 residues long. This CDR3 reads CASTLSPAGGSYEQYF. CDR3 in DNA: TGTGCCAGCACCTTATCCCCAGCGGGGGGCTCCTACGAGCAGTACTTC.

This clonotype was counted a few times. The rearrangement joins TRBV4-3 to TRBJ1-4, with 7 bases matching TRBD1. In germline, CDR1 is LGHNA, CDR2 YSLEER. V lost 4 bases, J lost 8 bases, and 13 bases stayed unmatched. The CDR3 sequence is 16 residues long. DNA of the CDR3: TGCGCCAGCAGCCGGTCGAACAGGGGACCCTGGGAAAAACTGTTTTTT. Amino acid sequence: CASSRSNRGPWEKLFF.

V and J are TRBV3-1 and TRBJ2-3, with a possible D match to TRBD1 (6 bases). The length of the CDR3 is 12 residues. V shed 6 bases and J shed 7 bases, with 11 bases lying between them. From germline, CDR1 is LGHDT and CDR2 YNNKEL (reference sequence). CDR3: CASRKRGNTQYF. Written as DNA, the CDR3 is TGTGCCAGCAGGAAAAGGGGGAATACGCAGTATTTT.